What follows are 21 T cell receptor beta chains derived from one specimen sequenced in a study of blood T cell repertoires in COVID-19. The data were produced by immunoSEQ multiplex PCR, yet TCRdb's version contains in-frame clones alone and is incomplete. The profile shows more than 95,000 clones, roughly four fifths of them singletons. Sequencing used peripheral blood. The receptor set was obtained from a woman of 80 years or more with active or convalescent COVID-19.

The gene calls are TRBV24-1 and TRBJ2-3, with 8 bases matching TRBD1. CDR1 and CDR2 (germline): KGHDR, SFDVKD. This CDR3 is 16 amino acids long. Unmatched junction bases numbered 10, after V lost 4 bases and J lost 5 bases. CDR3 sequence (DNA): TGTGCCACCAGTGACCTCCAGGGGGCAGTGGGAGATACGCAGTATTTT. Translating gives CATSDLQGAVGDTQYF.

The V gene is TRBV28, the J gene TRBJ1-5, with a weak D call TRBD1 (6 bases). CDR3 length: 17 amino acids. The germline gives CDR1 MDHEN, CDR2 SYDVKM. Deletions cut 5 bases from V and 0 bases from J, with 17 bases between. The CDR3 loop reads CASSVLQGAFSNQPQHF. The CDR3 DNA reads TGTGCCAGCAGTGTTCTACAGGGTGCTTTTAGCAATCAGCCCCAGCATTTT.

The chain couples TRBV6-5 to TRBJ2-7; 9 nucleotides match TRBD2. CDR1 is MNHEY and CDR2 is SVGAGI in the germline V gene. The V and J ends lost 0 bases and 4 bases, in that order; junction bases with no gene match: 7. The CDR3 has 16 amino acids. CDR3 sequence (DNA): TGTGCCAGCAGTTACTCGATCCTAGCGGGAAGTTACGAGCAGTACTTC. It yields the protein CASSYSILAGSYEQYF.

The chain uses TRBV18 and TRBJ2-5; 10 bases match TRBD1. V was pared by 4 bases and J by 5 bases, with 1 base of the junction left unmatched. Germline values: CDR1 KGHSH, CDR2 LQKENI. This CDR3 comprises 13 residues. CDR3 protein: CASSQDRGETQYF. CDR3 nucleotide sequence: TGTGCCAGCTCACAGGACAGGGGGGAGACCCAGTACTTC.

The genes are TRBV7-2 and TRBJ1-1; D is undetermined. Germline values: CDR1 SGHTA, CDR2 FQGNSA. The CDR3 sequence is 15 residues long. With 1 base removed from V and 1 base from J, the gap between germline ends came to 10 bases. CDR3 sequence: CASSLDLLRNTEAFF. The CDR3 DNA reads as TGTGCCAGCAGCTTAGATTTGTTGAGGAACACTGAAGCTTTCTTT.

In this sample, this clone turned up a few times. The chain is built from TRBV11-3 and TRBJ2-2, with D possibly TRBD2 on 5 matching bases. V was pared by 0 bases and J by 0 bases, with 11 bases between. Germline CDR1 SGHNT, CDR2 YENEEA. This CDR3 comprises 17 residues. CDR3 coding DNA: TGTGCCAGCAGCTTAGAAATGACGGGGTCGAACACCGGGGAGCTGTTTTTT. Encoded protein: CASSLEMTGSNTGELFF.

This chain connects TRBV5-6 to TRBJ1-6; the match to TRBD1 covers 7 bases. CDR3 size: 16 residues. Trimming removed 6 bases from V and 7 bases from J; junction bases left unmatched: 13. Germline loops: CDR1 SGHDT, CDR2 YYEEEE. The CDR3 sequence: CASIPPGGNLNSPLHF. The CDR3 bases are TGTGCCAGCATCCCCCCAGGGGGAAACCTAAATTCACCCCTCCACTTT. The entire variable domain, with the rest obtained from reference TRBV5-6 and TRBJ1-6, is as follows: DAGVTQSPTHLIKTRGQQVTLRCSPKSGHDTVSWYQQALGQGPQFIFQYYEEEERQRGNFPDRFSGHQFPNYSSELNVNALLLGDSALYLCASIPPGGNLNSPLHFGNGTRLTVT.

A few counts support this clone. This rearrangement joins TRBV7-6 to TRBJ2-7, with D perhaps TRBD2 (6 bases). Trimming left V 5 bases short and J 4 bases short, with 18 bases between. Germline assignment: CDR1 SGHVS and CDR2 FNYEAQ. The CDR3 is made up of 15 amino acids. The CDR3: CASSDRPGGEYEQYF. CDR3 in DNA: TGTGCCAGCAGCGACCGACCCGGAGGGGAATACGAGCAGTACTTC.

This chain connects TRBV5-6 to TRBJ2-7; 10 positions agree with TRBD1. The CDR3 runs 15 residues. The V segment lost 0 bases and the J segment 4 bases; nucleotides outside the gene matches: 4. Germline lookup yields CDR1 SGHDT and CDR2 YYEEEE. DNA for the CDR3: TGTGCCAGCAGCTTGGTGACAGGGGGCGCGTACGAGCAGTACTTC. Protein: CASSLVTGGAYEQYF.

V is TRBV6-5 and J is TRBJ2-7, with 8 bases that match TRBD1. The ends lost 6 bases at V and 5 bases at J; junction bases unmatched: 9. This CDR3 has 14 amino acids. Germline V lookup: CDR1 MNHEY, CDR2 SVGAGI. CDR3 bases: TGTGCCAGCAGCATAAGGGACAGGCATAACGAGCAGTACTTC. It yields the protein CASSIRDRHNEQYF.

The V and J genes are TRBV4-3 and TRBJ2-7, with 9 bases identical to TRBD2. The length of the CDR3 is 15 residues. J gave up 0 bases and V 1 base, and 1 base lay outside the gene matches. Germline assignment: CDR1 LGHNA and CDR2 YSLEER. DNA for the CDR3: TGCGCCAGCAGCCAAGGACTAGCGGTCTCCTACGAGCAGTACTTC. It encodes CASSQGLAVSYEQYF.

The rearrangement joins TRBV18 to TRBJ2-1; the match to TRBD1 covers 8 bases. This CDR3 region has 15 residues. CDR1 is KGHSH and CDR2 is LQKENI in the germline V gene. The V and J ends lost 2 bases and 5 bases, in that order; junction bases with no gene match: 5. The CDR3 protein is CASSPWTGKNNEQFF. In DNA form, the CDR3 reads TGTGCCAGCTCACCATGGACAGGGAAGAACAATGAGCAGTTCTTC.

V usage is TRBV10-3 and J usage is TRBJ1-2, with 10 bases that match TRBD1. Germline assignment: CDR1 ENHRY and CDR2 SYGVKD. The trim removed 10 bases at V and 4 bases at J, leaving 9 bases unmatched. The CDR3 contains 14 residues. The CDR3: CATSRDRGSYGYTF. The CDR3 region has the DNA TGTGCCACGAGTAGGGACAGGGGCAGCTATGGCTACACCTTC.

The rearrangement uses TRBV10-3 and TRBJ2-7; 11 nucleotides line up with TRBD2. The CDR3 runs to 14 residues. The V gene end was trimmed by 2 bases and the J gene end by 5 bases; junction bases not matched to a gene: 2. In germline, CDR1 is ENHRY, CDR2 SYGVKD. In DNA form, the CDR3 reads TGTGCCATCAGTGAGACTAGCGGGAGCCACGAGCAGTACTTC. Translation gives CAISETSGSHEQYF.

This clone was detected only a few times. The rearrangement links TRBV5-4 to TRBJ2-7; D perhaps matches TRBD1 (7 bases). The CDR3 consists of 13 residues. V was pared by 2 bases and J by 6 bases, with 12 bases between. Germline CDR1 and CDR2: SGHNT and YYREEE (reference sequence). Here the CDR3 reads CASSLYRGGEQYF. The CDR3 nucleotides read TGTGCCAGCAGCTTATACAGGGGAGGCGAGCAGTACTTC.

The chain is built from TRBV19 and TRBJ2-1; 7 bases line up with TRBD1. The CDR3 extends over 13 amino acids. In germline, CDR1 is LNHDA, CDR2 SQIVND (reference sequence). After removal of 10 bases from V and 1 base from J, the junction contained 4 bases not matched to a gene. The CDR3 region has the DNA TGTGCCACTGGGGACAGATCCTACAATGAGCAGTTCTTC. Translation gives CATGDRSYNEQFF.

J is TRBJ2-7 and V is TRBV7-2; 9 positions agree with TRBD1. The CDR3 consists of 16 residues. V trimming: 5 bases; J trimming: 5 bases; junction bases outside the gene matches: 13. Germline V gene data show CDR1 as SGHTA and CDR2 as FQGNSA. This chain's CDR3 is CASSPIAGTGSHEQYF. DNA for the CDR3: TGTGCCAGCAGCCCGATAGCCGGGACAGGGTCGCACGAGCAGTACTTC. Looking up the rest from reference TRBV7-2 and TRBJ2-7 gives the full variable domain: GAGVSQSPSNKVTEKGKDVELRCDPISGHTALYWYRQSLGQGLEFLIYFQGNSAPDKSGLPSDRFSAERTGGSVSTLTIQRTQQEDSAVYLCASSPIAGTGSHEQYFGPGTRLTVT.

V is TRBV5-1 and J is TRBJ2-3, with TRBD2 matching over 13 bases. This CDR3 region has 19 residues. The junction had 15 bases not matched to a gene; V was cut back by 4 bases and J by 4 bases. Germline V CDR1 and CDR2: SGHRS, YFSETQ. The DNA for the CDR3 is TGCGCCAGCAGCCACTTTCCGGCCGCCGGGACTAGCGGGGCAGATACGCAGTATTTT. It yields the protein CASSHFPAAGTSGADTQYF.

The chain is built from TRBV24-1 and TRBJ1-5; D remains ambiguous. Trimming removed 5 bases at V and 7 bases at J, with 17 bases between. The CDR3 covers 15 residues. Germline-derived CDR1 and CDR2 are KGHDR and SFDVKD. This CDR3 is CATSVSGSSGQPQHF. Written as DNA, the CDR3 is TGTGCCACCAGTGTCTCAGGCTCTTCGGGGCAGCCCCAGCATTTT.

The J gene is TRBJ2-7, the V gene TRBV14; TRBD2 agrees at 13 bases. J was trimmed by 6 bases and V by 0 bases; bases with no gene match: 8. The CDR3 is 17 residues long. CDR1 and CDR2 (germline): SGHDN, FVKESK. Written as DNA, the CDR3 is TGTGCCAGCAGCCAAGACCCTGGACTAGCGGGAGCTGGCGAGCAGTACTTC. Translating gives CASSQDPGLAGAGEQYF.

This sequence joins TRBV2 and TRBJ1-1, with D perhaps matching TRBD1 (6 bases). Germline CDR1 reads SNHLY; CDR2 reads FYNNEI. V was trimmed by 10 bases and J by 3 bases, leaving 15 bases between them. The CDR3 has 13 amino acids. The chain's CDR3 is CAITGPEHTEAFF. The CDR3 DNA is TGTGCCATAACAGGGCCCGAACACACTGAAGCTTTCTTT.